Listed here are 20 T cell receptor beta chains from one sample, sequenced in a study of beta chain features in type 1 diabetes. Broader study findings: Patients with Type 1 diabetes showed moderately but significantly shorter TCRB CDR3s in all four CD4+ subsets.

Reverse transcription of all isolated RNA meant that expressed TCRB transcripts were sequenced. Sequencing was performed with immunoSEQ multiplex PCR; in TCRdb, only in-frame clones are kept and a portion is missing. The sample has 330,000 or so clones; over 10% are singletons. These receptors have no identified antigens. Sample: naive CD4+ T cells from blood. The receptors derive from a woman aged 18-29 years with type 1 diabetes.

The chain employs TRBV9 and TRBJ1-3; TRBD1 matches 7 bases. With V trimmed by 4 bases and J by 4 bases, 8 bases remained unmatched. This CDR3 is 15 amino acids long. Germline CDR1 reads SGDLS; CDR2 reads YYNGEE. As DNA, the CDR3 is TGTGCCAGCAGCCCCCGATTACAGGGGGGAAACACCATATATTTT. Its protein product is CASSPRLQGGNTIYF.

There are a few counts of this clone. This sequence joins TRBV11-2 and TRBJ1-5; the D is unclear. The length of the CDR3 is 13 residues. Germline V lookup: CDR1 SGHAT, CDR2 FQNNGV. V gave up 6 bases and J gave up 6 bases, with 12 bases separating them. This chain's CDR3 is CASSTQEGQPQHF. The CDR3 nucleotides read TGTGCCAGCAGTACCCAGGAGGGTCAGCCCCAGCATTTT.

As for this clone: Given the absence of the conserved phenylalanine or tryptophan at the CDR3 end, a read error is likely. No DNA is shown, since the ends of the CDR3 on it are uncertain; the CDR3 is the one TCRdb lists. The chain couples TRBV20-1 to TRBJ2-7; TRBD2 reflects the table's D call only, with no check against the DNA. The CDR3 comprises 9 residues, both ends counted. Germline values: CDR1 DFQATT, CDR2 SNEGSKA (reference sequence). CDR3: CNIAGALPC.

This clone was seen a handful of times. This chain links TRBV6-5 with TRBJ2-5; 8 nucleotides match TRBD2. This CDR3 contains 13 residues. From germline, CDR1 is MNHEY and CDR2 SVGAGI. V dropped 6 bases and J dropped 2; count of bases not matched to a gene: 2. The CDR3 loop is CASRGLVQETQYF. Written as DNA, the CDR3 is TGTGCCAGCAGGGGACTAGTTCAAGAGACCCAGTACTTC.

This chain uses TRBV2 with TRBJ1-5; D is unresolved. V lost 6 bases to trimming and J lost 0 bases, with 9 bases between them. The CDR3 extends over 14 amino acids. The germline gives CDR1 SNHLY, CDR2 FYNNEI. CDR3 amino acids: CASRTGYSNQPQHF. The CDR3, as DNA: TGTGCCAGCAGGACGGGTTATAGCAATCAGCCCCAGCATTTT. Together with reference TRBV2 and TRBJ1-5, the CDR3 gives the full variable domain: EPEVTQTPSHQVTQMGQEVILRCVPISNHLYFYWYRQILGQKVEFLVSFYNNEISEKSEIFDDQFSVERPDGSNFTLKIRSTKLEDSAMYFCASRTGYSNQPQHFGDGTRLSIL.

A few counts support this clone. The rearrangement links TRBV4-1 to TRBJ2-7; D perhaps matches TRBD1 (6 bases). V shed 1 base and J shed 3 bases, with 10 bases lying between them. The CDR3 has 14 amino acids. Germline CDR1 MGHRA, CDR2 YSYEKL. The CDR3 reads CASSQGTAYYEQYF. The CDR3 nucleotides are TGCGCCAGCAGCCAAGGGACAGCATACTACGAGCAGTACTTC.

The chain couples TRBV5-1 to TRBJ2-3; D gene uncertain. Trimming left V 0 bases short and J 5 bases short, with 10 bases between. Germline V gene lookup returns CDR1 SGHRS and CDR2 YFSETQ. The CDR3 is 14 residues long. CDR3 amino acids: CASSLGIDLDTQYF. CDR3 DNA sequence: TGCGCCAGCAGCTTGGGGATTGACTTAGATACGCAGTATTTT.

The V call is TRBV9, the J call TRBJ1-1, with unresolved D. Trimming removed 4 bases from V and 0 bases from J, with 10 bases in between. This CDR3 region has 14 residues. Germline V gene sequence: CDR1 SGDLS, CDR2 YYNGEE. The CDR3 sequence is CASSQQSLNTEAFF. The DNA for the CDR3 is TGTGCCAGCAGCCAACAGTCGCTGAACACTGAAGCTTTCTTT.

The chain carries TRBV7-2 and TRBJ1-2; a possible D gene is TRBD1 (5 bases). This CDR3 has 15 residues. V was trimmed by 1 base and J by 8 bases, leaving 17 bases between them. The V gene's germline CDR1 is SGHTA and CDR2 FQGNSA. The CDR3 sequence is CASSLDFWQGKGYTF. DNA of the CDR3: TGTGCCAGCAGCTTAGACTTCTGGCAGGGTAAAGGCTACACCTTC.

The rearrangement joins TRBV28 to TRBJ2-7, with TRBD2 identical over 7 bases. Germline CDR1 and CDR2: MDHEN and SYDVKM. CDR3 length: 16 residues. V dropped 5 bases and J dropped 0; count of bases not matched to a gene: 10. In nucleotides, the CDR3 is TGTGCCAGCAGTCCAGCCGCTAGCGGATACTCCTACGAGCAGTACTTC. The encoded protein is CASSPAASGYSYEQYF.

V usage is TRBV2 and J usage is TRBJ1-1, with 10 bases lining up with TRBD1. V shed 5 bases and J 3 bases; nucleotides not matched to a gene: 9. Germline V lookup: CDR1 SNHLY, CDR2 FYNNEI. There are 16 residues in the CDR3. The CDR3 loop reads CASSLDRGLRHTEAFF. The CDR3 nucleotides read TGTGCCAGCAGTCTTGACAGGGGGCTACGGCACACTGAAGCTTTCTTT.

The rearrangement links TRBV28 to TRBJ1-4; no definite D call. V lost 6 bases to trimming and J lost 4 bases, with 12 bases between them. Germline V gene data show CDR1 as MDHEN and CDR2 as SYDVKM. The CDR3 is made up of 14 amino acids. CDR3 sequence (DNA): TGTGCCAGCAGGATACAGAATCATAATGAAAAACTGTTTTTT. Encoded protein: CASRIQNHNEKLFF.

The rearrangement uses TRBV7-9 and TRBJ1-1; 7 positions match TRBD1. Unmatched junction bases numbered 11, after V lost 5 bases and J lost 5 bases. Germline CDR1 is SEHNR and CDR2 is FQNEAQ (reference sequence). This CDR3 is built from 15 residues. Here the CDR3 reads CASSIKDRDRTEAFF. In DNA form, the CDR3 reads TGTGCCAGCAGCATAAAAGACAGGGATCGGACTGAAGCTTTCTTT. The full variable domain, in which reference TRBV7-9 and TRBJ1-1 provide the parts outside the CDR3, is DTGVSQNPRHKITKRGQNVTFRCDPISEHNRLYWYRQTLGQGPEFLTYFQNEAQLEKSRLLSDRFSAERPKGSFSTLEIQRTEQGDSAMYLCASSIKDRDRTEAFFGQGTRLTVV.

The chain couples TRBV7-9 to TRBJ2-1; 9 nucleotides match TRBD1. Germline V gene sequence: CDR1 SEHNR, CDR2 FQNEAQ (reference sequence). V gave up 4 bases and J gave up 6 bases; unmatched junction bases: 7. The length of the CDR3 is 15 residues. CDR3 sequence (DNA): TGTGCCAGCAGCTCCGGGACAGGGCTTTCCAATGAGCAGTTCTTC. Its translation: CASSSGTGLSNEQFF.

This clone was seen a few times. This rearrangement joins TRBV9 to TRBJ2-1; 12 bases fit TRBD2. The CDR3 has 13 amino acids. After removal of 3 bases from V and 9 bases from J, the junction contained 1 base not matched to a gene. From germline, CDR1 is SGDLS and CDR2 YYNGEE. The CDR3 bases are TGTGCCAGCAGCGCTAGCGGGAGGGGTGAGCAGTTCTTC. Its translation: CASSASGRGEQFF.

The chain has TRBV11-2 and TRBJ1-2; 7 bases fit TRBD1. CDR3 size: 13 residues. CDR1 is SGHAT and CDR2 is FQNNGV in the germline V gene. V lost 1 base and J lost 7; bases outside the gene matches: 3. The CDR3 here is CASSLAGGSGYTF. CDR3 bases: TGTGCCAGCAGCTTAGCAGGGGGTTCTGGCTACACCTTC.

This clone was observed a few times. Other DNA variants within this sample encode the same CDR3. The gene calls are TRBV5-1 and TRBJ2-5; no firm D call. The CDR3 covers 13 residues. In germline, CDR1 is SGHRS, CDR2 YFSETQ. The ends were cut back, 0 bases at V and 1 base at J, with 4 bases in the middle. The CDR3 protein is CASSLGGQETQYF. In nucleotides, the CDR3 is TGCGCCAGCAGCTTGGGCGGCCAAGAGACCCAGTACTTC.

The chain couples TRBV4-3 to TRBJ1-5, with a possible D match to TRBD1 (5 bases). Trimming cost V 0 bases and J 2 bases, with 14 bases left between them. The germline CDR1 and CDR2 sequences are LGHNA and YSLEER. The length of the CDR3 is 17 residues. Here the CDR3 DNA reads TGCGCCAGCAGCCAAGAAAGCCAAGGGACTCGCAATCAGCCCCAGCATTTT. This gives the protein CASSQESQGTRNQPQHF.

This chain connects TRBV6-5 to TRBJ2-2; 7 bases line up with TRBD1. After removal of 2 bases from V and 6 bases from J, the junction contained 6 bases not matched to a gene. The CDR3 has 15 amino acids. The germline V gene encodes CDR1 MNHEY and CDR2 SVGAGI. The chain's CDR3 is CASSYDRVVAGELFF. In DNA form, the CDR3 reads TGTGCCAGCAGTTACGACAGGGTGGTTGCCGGGGAGCTGTTTTTT.

This chain uses TRBV4-2 with TRBJ1-2, with D possibly matching TRBD1 (6 bases). The V end lost 0 bases, the J end lost 8 bases, and 13 bases lay between the germline ends. The length of the CDR3 is 14 residues. The germline V gene has CDR1 LGHNA and CDR2 YNFKEQ. The CDR3 sequence: CASSQDRTQGGYTF. The CDR3 DNA is TGTGCCAGCAGCCAAGACAGGACCCAGGGGGGCTACACCTTC.